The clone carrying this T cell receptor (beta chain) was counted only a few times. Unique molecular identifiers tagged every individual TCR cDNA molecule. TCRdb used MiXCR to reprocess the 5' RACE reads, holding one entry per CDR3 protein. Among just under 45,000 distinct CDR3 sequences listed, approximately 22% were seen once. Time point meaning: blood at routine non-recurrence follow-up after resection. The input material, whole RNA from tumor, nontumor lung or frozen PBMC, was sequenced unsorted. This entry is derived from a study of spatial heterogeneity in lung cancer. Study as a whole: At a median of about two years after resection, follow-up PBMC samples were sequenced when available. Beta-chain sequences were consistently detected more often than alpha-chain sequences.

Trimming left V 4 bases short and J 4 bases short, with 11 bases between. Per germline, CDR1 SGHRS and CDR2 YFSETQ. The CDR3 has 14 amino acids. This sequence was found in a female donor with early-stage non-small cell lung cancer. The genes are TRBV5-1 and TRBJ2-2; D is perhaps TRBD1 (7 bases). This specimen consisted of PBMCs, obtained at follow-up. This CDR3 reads CASSPGGTTGELFF. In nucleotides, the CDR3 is TGCGCCAGCAGCCCAGGGGGGACCACCGGGGAGCTGTTTTTT.